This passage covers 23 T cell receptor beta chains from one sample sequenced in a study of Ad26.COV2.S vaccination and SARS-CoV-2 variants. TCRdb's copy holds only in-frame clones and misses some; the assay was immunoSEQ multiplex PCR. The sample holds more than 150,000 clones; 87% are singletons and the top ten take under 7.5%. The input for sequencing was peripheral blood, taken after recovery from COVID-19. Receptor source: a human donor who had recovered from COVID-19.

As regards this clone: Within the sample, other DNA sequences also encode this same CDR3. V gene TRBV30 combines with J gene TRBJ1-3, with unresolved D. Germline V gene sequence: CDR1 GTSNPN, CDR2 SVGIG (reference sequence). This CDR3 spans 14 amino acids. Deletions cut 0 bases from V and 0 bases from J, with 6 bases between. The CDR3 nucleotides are TGTGCCTGGAGTGTGGGAGGCTCTGGAAACACCATATATTTT. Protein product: CAWSVGGSGNTIYF.

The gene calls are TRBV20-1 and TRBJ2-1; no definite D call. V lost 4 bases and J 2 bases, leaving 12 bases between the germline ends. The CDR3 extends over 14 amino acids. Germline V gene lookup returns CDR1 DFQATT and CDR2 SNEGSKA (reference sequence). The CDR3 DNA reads TGCAGTGCTACTGATGGCAGCCCCTACAATGAGCAGTTCTTC. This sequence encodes CSATDGSPYNEQFF.

The CDR3 is CASSKDLRAVGNYGYTF. DNA of the CDR3: TGTGCCAGCAGCAAAGACCTCCGGGCGGTTGGTAACTATGGCTACACCTTC. The chain combines TRBV21-1 with TRBJ1-2. TRBV21-1 counts as a pseudogene. CDR3 length: 17 residues.

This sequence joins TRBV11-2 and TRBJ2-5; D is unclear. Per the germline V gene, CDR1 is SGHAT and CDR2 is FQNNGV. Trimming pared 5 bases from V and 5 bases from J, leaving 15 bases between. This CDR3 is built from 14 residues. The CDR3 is CASSPAEILETQYF. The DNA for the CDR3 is TGTGCCAGCAGCCCGGCGGAAATCTTGGAGACCCAGTACTTC. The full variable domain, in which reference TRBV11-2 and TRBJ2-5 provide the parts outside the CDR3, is EAGVAQSPRYKIIEKRQSVAFWCNPISGHATLYWYQQILGQGPKLLIQFQNNGVVDDSQLPKDRFSAERLKGVDSTLKIQPAKLEDSAVYLCASSPAEILETQYFGPGTRLLVL.

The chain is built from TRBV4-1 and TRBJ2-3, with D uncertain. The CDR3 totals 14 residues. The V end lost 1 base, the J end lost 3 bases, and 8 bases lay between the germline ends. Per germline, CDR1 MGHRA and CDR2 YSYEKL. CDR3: CASSQARVTDTQYF. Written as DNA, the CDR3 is TGCGCCAGCAGCCAAGCCCGCGTAACAGATACGCAGTATTTT.

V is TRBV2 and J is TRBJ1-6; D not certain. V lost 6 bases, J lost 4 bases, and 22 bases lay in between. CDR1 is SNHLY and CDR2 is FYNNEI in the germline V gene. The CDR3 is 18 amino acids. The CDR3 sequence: CASSLRPSRTDYNSPLHF. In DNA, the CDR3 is TGTGCCAGCAGCCTCAGACCTTCTCGAACAGATTATAATTCACCCCTCCACTTT.

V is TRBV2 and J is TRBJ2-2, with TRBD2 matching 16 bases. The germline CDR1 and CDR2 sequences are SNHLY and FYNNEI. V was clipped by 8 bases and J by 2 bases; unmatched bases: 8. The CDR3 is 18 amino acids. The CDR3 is CASGGLAGGPLNTGELFF. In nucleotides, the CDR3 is TGTGCCAGCGGGGGACTAGCGGGAGGGCCACTTAACACCGGGGAGCTGTTTTTT.

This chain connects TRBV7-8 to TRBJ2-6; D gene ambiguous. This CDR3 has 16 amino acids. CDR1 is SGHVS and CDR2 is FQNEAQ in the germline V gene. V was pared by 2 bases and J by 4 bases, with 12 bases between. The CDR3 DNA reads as TGTGCCAGCAGCTTACCTCTACAAGCCGGGGCCAACGTCCTGACTTTC. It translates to CASSLPLQAGANVLTF.

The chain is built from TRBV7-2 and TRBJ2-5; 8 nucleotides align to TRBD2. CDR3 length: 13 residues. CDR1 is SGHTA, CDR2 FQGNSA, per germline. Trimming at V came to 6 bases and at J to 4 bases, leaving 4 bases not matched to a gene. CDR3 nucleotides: TGTGCCAGCAGTTCAAGCGGGAGAGAGACCCAGTACTTC. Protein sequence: CASSSSGRETQYF. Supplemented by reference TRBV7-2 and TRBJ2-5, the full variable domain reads GAGVSQSPSNKVTEKGKDVELRCDPISGHTALYWYRQSLGQGLEFLIYFQGNSAPDKSGLPSDRFSAERTGGSVSTLTIQRTQQEDSAVYLCASSSSGRETQYFGPGTRLLVL.

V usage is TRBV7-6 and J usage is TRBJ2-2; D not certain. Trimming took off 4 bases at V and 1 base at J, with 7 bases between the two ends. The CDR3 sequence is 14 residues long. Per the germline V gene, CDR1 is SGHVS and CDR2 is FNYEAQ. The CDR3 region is CASSSSLNTGELFF. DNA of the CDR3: TGTGCCAGCAGCTCTTCCTTGAACACCGGGGAGCTGTTTTTT.

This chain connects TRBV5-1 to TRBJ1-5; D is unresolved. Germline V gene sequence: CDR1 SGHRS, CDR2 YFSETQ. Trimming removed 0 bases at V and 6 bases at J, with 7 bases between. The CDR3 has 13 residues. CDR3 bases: TGCGCCAGCAGCTTGGAGCCCGGTCAGCCCCAGCATTTT. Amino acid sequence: CASSLEPGQPQHF.

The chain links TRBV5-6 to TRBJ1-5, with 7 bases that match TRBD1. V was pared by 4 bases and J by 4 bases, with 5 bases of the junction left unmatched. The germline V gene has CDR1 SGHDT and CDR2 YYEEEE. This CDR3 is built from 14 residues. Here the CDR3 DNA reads TGTGCCAGCAGCCCCGACAGGGATAATCAGCCCCAGCATTTT. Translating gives CASSPDRDNQPQHF.

CDR3 loop: CASSHTGTGNEQYF. The CDR3 DNA reads as TGTGCCAGCAGTCATACCGGGACAGGGAACGAGCAGTACTTC. The chain joins TRBV6-6 to TRBJ2-7; the match to TRBD1 covers 9 bases. The CDR3 sequence is 14 residues long. CDR1 and CDR2 (germline): MNHNY, SVGAGI (reference sequence). V dropped 5 bases and J dropped 5; count of bases not matched to a gene: 7.

This chain's CDR3 is CASSQEVSGRARQYF. For the CDR3, the DNA is TGTGCCAGCAGCCAAGAGGTTAGCGGGAGGGCAAGGCAGTACTTC. The chain joins TRBV4-2 to TRBJ2-7, with 11 bases fitting TRBD2. This CDR3 has 15 residues. J lost 9 bases, V lost 0 bases, and 7 bases had no gene match. The germline CDR1 and CDR2 sequences are LGHNA and YNFKEQ.

CDR3 in DNA: TGTGCCAGCCTAACGGAGGGGGGGCGCCCCCATTTTGGGCAGTTCTTC. As protein: CASLTEGGRPHFGQFF. This sequence joins TRBV27 and TRBJ2-1, with TRBD2 as a possible D gene (7 bases). V lost 8 bases and J 12 bases, leaving 29 bases between the germline ends. This CDR3 has 16 residues. Germline-derived CDR1 and CDR2 are MNHEY and SMNVEV (reference sequence).

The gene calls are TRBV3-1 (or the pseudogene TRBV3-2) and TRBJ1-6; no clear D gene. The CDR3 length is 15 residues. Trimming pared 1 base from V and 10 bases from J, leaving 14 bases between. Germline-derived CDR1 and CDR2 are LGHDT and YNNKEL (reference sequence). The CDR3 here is CASSQVLGKGSPLHF. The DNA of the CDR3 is TGTGCCAGCAGCCAAGTTTTGGGGAAGGGATCACCCCTCCACTTT.

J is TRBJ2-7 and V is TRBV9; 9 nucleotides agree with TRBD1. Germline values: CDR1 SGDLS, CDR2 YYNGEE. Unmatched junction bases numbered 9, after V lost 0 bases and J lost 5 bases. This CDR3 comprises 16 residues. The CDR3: CASSVAPGTGTHEQYF. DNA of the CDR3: TGTGCCAGCAGCGTAGCTCCAGGGACAGGGACCCACGAGCAGTACTTC.

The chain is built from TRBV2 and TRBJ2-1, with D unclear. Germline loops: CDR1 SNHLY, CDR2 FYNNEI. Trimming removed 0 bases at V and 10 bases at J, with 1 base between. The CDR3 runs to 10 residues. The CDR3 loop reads CASSEAEQFF. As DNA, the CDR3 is TGTGCCAGCAGTGAAGCGGAGCAGTTCTTC.

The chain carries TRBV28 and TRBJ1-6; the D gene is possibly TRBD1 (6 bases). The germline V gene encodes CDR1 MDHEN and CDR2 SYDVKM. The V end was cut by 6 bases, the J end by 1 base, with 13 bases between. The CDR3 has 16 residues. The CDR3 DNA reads TGTGCCAGCAGGAGGGGGGATCTGTCCTATAATTCACCCCTCCACTTT. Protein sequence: CASRRGDLSYNSPLHF.

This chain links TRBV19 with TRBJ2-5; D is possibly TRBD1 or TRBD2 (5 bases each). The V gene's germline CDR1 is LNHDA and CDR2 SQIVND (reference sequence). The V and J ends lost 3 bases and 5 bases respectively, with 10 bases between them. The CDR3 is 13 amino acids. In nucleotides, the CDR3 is TGTGCCAGTAGTATGGGGGAAGTGGAGACCCAGTACTTC. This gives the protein CASSMGEVETQYF.

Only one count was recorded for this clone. The CDR3 sequence is CASSLTAGDTEAFF. Written as DNA, the CDR3 is TGTGCCAGCAGCTTGACGGCAGGGGATACTGAAGCTTTCTTT. The chain uses TRBV7-6 and TRBJ1-1, with TRBD1 as a possible D gene (6 bases). The ends were cut back, 3 bases at V and 5 bases at J, with 13 bases in the middle. The CDR3 is 14 amino acids. Per germline, CDR1 SGHVS and CDR2 FNYEAQ.

DNA for the CDR3: TGCGCCAGCAGACCGACAGGGTGGGATGAAAAACTGTTTTTT. Its protein is CASRPTGWDEKLFF. This sequence joins TRBV5-1 and TRBJ1-4; 7 bases agree with TRBD1. Per the germline V gene, CDR1 is SGHRS and CDR2 is YFSETQ. V lost 5 bases, J lost 6 bases, and 7 bases stayed unmatched. CDR3 size: 14 residues.

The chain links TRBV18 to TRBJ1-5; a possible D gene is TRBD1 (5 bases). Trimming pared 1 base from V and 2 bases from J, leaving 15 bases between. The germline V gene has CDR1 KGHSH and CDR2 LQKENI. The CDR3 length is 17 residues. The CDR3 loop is CASSPLAGRGGNQPQHF. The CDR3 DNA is TGTGCCAGCTCACCACTTGCCGGGAGAGGGGGCAATCAGCCCCAGCATTTT.